Presented here are 18 T cell receptor beta chains from one specimen sequenced in a study of T cell clonality in common variable immunodeficiency. Sequencing was performed with immunoSEQ multiplex PCR; in TCRdb, only in-frame clones are kept and a portion is missing. Observed are tens of thousands of clones, no singletons, with the top ten taking approximately 3.5%. The sequencing sample was made of peripheral blood mononuclear cells. Receptors originate from a person aged 18-70 years in good health.

This clone came up many times. Read sequence stops 3 residues before the CDR3 end, and the germline J gene provides the missing end. This chain links TRBV19 with TRBJ2-7, with D possibly being TRBD2 (5 bases). The CDR3 extends over 14 amino acids. Germline CDR1 is LNHDA and CDR2 is SQIVND (reference sequence). The V end was cut by 3 bases, the J end by 3 bases, with 12 bases between. The CDR3 bases that were read are TGTGCCAGTAGTATGGAATTAGCGTACTACGAG. It encodes CASSMELAYYE. The whole CDR3 protein reads CASSMELAYYEQYF.

A note on this clone: The CDR3 goes on 3 residues after the read ends, and that part is filled in from the germline J gene. J is TRBJ2-3 and V is TRBV7-2; 8 bases are a match to TRBD1. Germline CDR1 SGHTA, CDR2 FQGNSA. The CDR3 is 15 amino acids. The CDR3 DNA, read in part, is TGTGCCAGCAGCCGAGGACAGGGAAGCAATCAGCCG. Encoded protein: CASSRGQGSNQP. The entire CDR3 sequence reads CASSRGQGSNQPQYF.

In this sample, this clone turned up many times. Coverage ceases 3 residues before the CDR3 finishes, and the germline J gene fills in the end. The chain combines TRBV20-1 with TRBJ1-1; 7 bases align to TRBD1. CDR1 and CDR2 (germline): DFQATT, SNEGSKA (reference sequence). The trim removed 0 bases at V and 1 base at J, leaving 14 bases unmatched. This CDR3 contains 18 residues. The CDR3 sequence: CSARDLEGALSQNTEAFF. The CDR3 DNA, read in part, is TGCAGTGCTAGAGATCTTGAGGGGGCATTAAGTCAGAACACTGAA.

This clone was seen more than once but under ten times. The missing CDR3 end, 3 residues past where the read stops, is filled in from the germline J gene. This chain uses TRBV2 with TRBJ2-7; D might be TRBD2 (5 bases). Looked up from germline, CDR1 is SNHLY and CDR2 is FYNNEI. Trimming took off 10 bases at V and 3 bases at J, with 16 bases between the two ends. This CDR3 comprises 13 residues. The CDR3 reads CATQGLADYEQYF. The CDR3 DNA, read in part, is TGTGCCACCCAAGGCCTAGCAGACTACGAG.

As to this clone: The read comes to an end 3 residues before the CDR3 does, leaving the germline J gene to fill in the end. The chain couples TRBV30 to TRBJ1-2, with D unclear. CDR1 and CDR2 from the germline V gene are GTSNPN and SVGIG (reference sequence). This CDR3 has 15 amino acids. CDR3 in amino acids: CAWSHYSGTYNDYTF. Partial CDR3 DNA: TGTGCCTGGAGTCACTACAGCGGAACCTACAATGAC. The full variable domain, completed using reference TRBV30 and TRBJ1-2, is SQTIHQWPATLVQPVGSPLSLECTVEGTSNPNLYWYRQAAGRGLQLLFYSVGIGQISSEVPQNLSASRPQDRQFILSSKKLLLSDSGFYLCAWSHYSGTYNDYTFGSGTRLTVV.

This clone has a count of ten or more. The observed sequence ends 3 residues before the CDR3 terminus, with the missing tail filled in from the germline J gene. V and J are TRBV4-2 and TRBJ1-6; TRBD1 is a possible D gene (6 bases). Trimming stripped 0 bases from V and 7 bases from J, with 10 bases between. Germline-derived CDR1 and CDR2 are LGHNA and YNFKEQ. The CDR3 covers 15 residues. The CDR3 loop reads CASSQDATGNSPLHF. CDR3 bases read: TGTGCCAGCAGCCAAGATGCCACAGGGAATTCACCC.

Ten or more counts support this clone. The read finishes 3 residues shy of the CDR3 end, and the germline J gene is used to complete it. This chain joins TRBV18 and TRBJ1-1; 7 bases map to TRBD1. The germline CDR1 and CDR2 sequences are KGHSH and LQKENI. The V gene end was trimmed by 6 bases and the J gene end by 1 base; junction bases not matched to a gene: 5. The CDR3 has 14 residues. CDR3 in amino acids: CASSWDSRNTEAFF. The CDR3 DNA, read in part, is TGTGCCAGCTCGTGGGACAGCCGGAACACTGAA.

This clone was picked up many times. The CDR3 is cut off 3 residues early in the read; its end comes from the germline J gene. V gene TRBV29-1 combines with J gene TRBJ2-1; 9 bases agree with TRBD2. The CDR3 runs to 16 residues. V dropped 4 bases and J dropped 0; count of bases not matched to a gene: 7. Germline V gene lookup returns CDR1 SQVTM and CDR2 ANQGSEA. The CDR3 bases that were read are TGCAGCGTTGTAAGCGGGGGGTACTTCTCCTACAATGAG. Translation: CSVVSGGYFSYNE. The whole CDR3 protein is CSVVSGGYFSYNEQFF.

In its sample, this clone was seen a few times. Read sequence stops 3 residues before the CDR3 end, and the germline J gene provides the missing end. The chain uses TRBV2 and TRBJ1-5, with 10 bases lining up with TRBD1. Looked up from germline, CDR1 is SNHLY and CDR2 is FYNNEI. The CDR3 is made up of 14 amino acids. Losses at the gene ends were 6 bases for V and 7 bases for J; bases not matched to a gene: 6. The CDR3 sequence: CASSQDRGDQPQHF. CDR3 DNA, as far as it was read: TGTGCCAGCAGCCAGGACAGGGGGGACCAGCCC.

This clone was found many times. The read halts 3 residues ahead of the CDR3 end, with the missing end drawn from the germline J gene. This chain links TRBV12-3 or TRBV12-4 with TRBJ2-1; D is uncertain. The CDR3 contains 12 residues. V was trimmed by 2 bases and J by 7 bases, leaving 6 bases between them. This CDR3 is CASSLPPNEQFF. The sequenced part of the CDR3 DNA is TGTGCCAGCAGTTTACCCCCAAATGAG.

Remarks on this clone: The observed sequence ends 3 residues before the CDR3 terminus, with the missing tail filled in from the germline J gene. V usage is TRBV18 and J usage is TRBJ2-7, with D maybe TRBD2 (5 bases). The ends were cut back, 0 bases at V and 3 bases at J, with 9 bases in the middle. Germline CDR1 and CDR2: KGHSH and LQKENI. The CDR3 is 14 amino acids. The CDR3 bases that were read are TGTGCCAGCTCACCACCGACGGGGTACTACGAG. Translating it yields CASSPPTGYYE. In full, the CDR3 is CASSPPTGYYEQYF.

This clone has ten or more counts. Read coverage stops 3 residues before the CDR3 terminus; the germline J gene supplies the remainder. The chain couples TRBV12-3 or TRBV12-4 to TRBJ2-7; 8 bases fit TRBD2. Trimming removed 6 bases from V and 5 bases from J; junction bases left unmatched: 6. The CDR3 spans 13 residues. The CDR3 protein is CASRLSGRHEQYF. The covered CDR3 bases are TGTGCCAGCAGACTAAGCGGGAGACACGAG.

This clone was counted many times. The observed sequence ends 3 residues before the CDR3 terminus, with the missing tail filled in from the germline J gene. This chain joins TRBV7-2 and TRBJ2-7; D is undetermined. V gave up 6 bases and J gave up 3 bases, with 9 bases separating them. The CDR3 runs 12 residues. The germline CDR1 and CDR2 sequences are SGHTA and FQGNSA. CDR3 residues: CASRVGRYEQYF. CDR3 bases read: TGTGCCAGCAGGGTAGGGCGCTACGAG.

The table lists this clone with many counts. The read ends 3 residues shy of where the CDR3 ends; the end is completed using the germline J gene. The genes are TRBV5-4 and TRBJ1-5, with 9 positions matching TRBD1. The germline V gene has CDR1 SGHNT and CDR2 YYREEE (reference sequence). Losses at the gene ends were 4 bases for V and 1 base for J; bases not matched to a gene: 6. The CDR3 extends over 16 amino acids. The CDR3 is CASSEGGTGSNQPQHF. The CDR3 DNA, read in part, is TGTGCCAGCAGCGAGGGAGGGACAGGGAGCAATCAGCCC. The full variable domain, completed using reference TRBV5-4 and TRBJ1-5, is ETGVTQSPTHLIKTRGQQVTLRCSSQSGHNTVSWYQQALGQGPQFIFQYYREEENGRGNFPPRFSGLQFPNYSSELNVNALELDDSALYLCASSEGGTGSNQPQHFGDGTRLSIL.

The table lists this clone with a few counts. The read stops 3 residues short of the end of the CDR3; the missing end is completed from the germline J gene. The V call is TRBV11-2, the J call TRBJ1-1; D may be TRBD1 (6 bases). This CDR3 has 12 amino acids. Per the germline V gene, CDR1 is SGHAT and CDR2 is FQNNGV. The CDR3 protein is CASSETGTEAFF. The CDR3 DNA, read in part, is TGTGCCAGCAGCGAAACAGGGACCGAA.

This clone has just a few counts. The read terminates 3 residues before the CDR3 end, so the remaining end is supplied by the germline J gene. This chain links TRBV10-2 with TRBJ1-5, with 7 bases fitting TRBD1. Germline V gene sequence: CDR1 WSHSY, CDR2 SAAADI. The CDR3 loop spans 14 amino acids. V lost 6 bases, J lost 2 bases, and 4 bases stayed unmatched. The chain's CDR3 is CASRFGQGNQPQHF. The sequenced CDR3 bases are TGCGCCAGCAGATTCGGACAGGGCAATCAGCCC.

This clone was recorded at least ten times. Read data end 3 residues before the CDR3 end; the end is taken from the germline J gene. The chain combines TRBV5-1 with TRBJ1-5; D is perhaps TRBD1 (6 bases). The CDR3 is 14 amino acids. V dropped 0 bases and J dropped 5 bases, with 9 bases sitting between them. In germline, CDR1 is SGHRS, CDR2 YFSETQ. CDR3 sequence: CASSLGGQDQPQHF. Partial CDR3 DNA: TGCGCCAGCAGCTTGGGGGGGCAAGATCAGCCC.

Remarks on this clone: Read data end 3 residues before the CDR3 end; the end is taken from the germline J gene. This chain links TRBV2 with TRBJ2-1; maybe TRBD2 (6 bases). V was pared by 6 bases and J by 0 bases, with 9 bases between. CDR3 size: 14 residues. Looked up from germline, CDR1 is SNHLY and CDR2 is FYNNEI. This CDR3 is CASRGAGSYNEQFF. The part of the CDR3 DNA that was read is TGTGCCAGCAGGGGAGCGGGCTCCTACAATGAG. Filled out from reference TRBV2 and TRBJ2-1, the complete variable domain reads EPEVTQTPSHQVTQMGQEVILRCVPISNHLYFYWYRQILGQKVEFLVSFYNNEISEKSEIFDDQFSVERPDGSNFTLKIRSTKLEDSAMYFCASRGAGSYNEQFFGPGTRLTVL.